The entry that follows covers one T cell receptor beta chain sequence. This CDR3 has 13 amino acids. The germline V gene has CDR1 SQVTM and CDR2 ANQGSEA. Trimming cost V 4 bases and J 1 base, with 11 bases left between them. The data derive from a study of CD8+ T cells in alopecia areata. TCR sequencing used cDNA made by reverse transcription of extracted RNA. Sequencing was performed with immunoSEQ multiplex PCR; in TCRdb, only in-frame clones are kept and a portion is missing. The sample includes some 190,000 clones, about three fifths of them seen just once. Treatment denoted: oral pan-JAK inhibitor, 5-10 mg twice daily.

Source: CD4+ T cells sorted from blood, taken at week 24, from a patient treated with tofacitinib. The J gene is TRBJ2-7, the V gene TRBV29-1; D might be TRBD1 (7 bases). The origin of this receptor is a human donor with alopecia areata. The CDR3 region has the DNA TGCAGCGTTGTGCAGGGGGGATCCTACGAGCAGTACTTC. It is translated as CSVVQGGSYEQYF.